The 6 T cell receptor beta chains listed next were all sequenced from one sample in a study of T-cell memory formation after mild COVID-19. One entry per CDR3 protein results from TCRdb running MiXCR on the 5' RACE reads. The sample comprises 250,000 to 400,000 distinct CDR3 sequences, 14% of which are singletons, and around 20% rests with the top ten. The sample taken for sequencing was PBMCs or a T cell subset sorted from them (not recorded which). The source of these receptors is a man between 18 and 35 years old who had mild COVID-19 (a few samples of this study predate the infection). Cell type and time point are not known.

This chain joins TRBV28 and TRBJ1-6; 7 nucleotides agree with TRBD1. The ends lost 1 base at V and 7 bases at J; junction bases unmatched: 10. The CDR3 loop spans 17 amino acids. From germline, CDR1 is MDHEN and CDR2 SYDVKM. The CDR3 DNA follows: TGTGCCAGCAGTTTATCCCAGGGGGTAGGGGGGAATTCACCCCTCCACTTT. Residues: CASSLSQGVGGNSPLHF.

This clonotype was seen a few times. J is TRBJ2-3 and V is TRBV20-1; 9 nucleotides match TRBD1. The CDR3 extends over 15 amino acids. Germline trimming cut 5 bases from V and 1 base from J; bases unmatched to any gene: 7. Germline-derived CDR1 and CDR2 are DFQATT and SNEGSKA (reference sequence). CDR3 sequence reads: CSAGTGPRGTDTQYF. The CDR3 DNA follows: TGCAGTGCTGGGACAGGGCCTAGAGGCACAGATACGCAGTATTTT.

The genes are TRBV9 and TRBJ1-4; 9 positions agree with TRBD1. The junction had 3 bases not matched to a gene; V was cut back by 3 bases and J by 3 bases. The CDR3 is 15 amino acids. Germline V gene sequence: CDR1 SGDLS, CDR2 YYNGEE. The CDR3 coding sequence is TGTGCCAGCAGCGCTCGGACAGGGGCTAATGAAAAACTGTTTTTT. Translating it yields CASSARTGANEKLFF.

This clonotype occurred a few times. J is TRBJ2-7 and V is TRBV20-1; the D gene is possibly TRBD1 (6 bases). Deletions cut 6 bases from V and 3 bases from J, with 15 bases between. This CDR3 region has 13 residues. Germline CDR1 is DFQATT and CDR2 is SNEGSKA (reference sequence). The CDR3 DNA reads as TGCAGTGCCAGGGGAAAGGGGAACTACGAGCAGTACGTC. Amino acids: CSARGKGNYEQYV.

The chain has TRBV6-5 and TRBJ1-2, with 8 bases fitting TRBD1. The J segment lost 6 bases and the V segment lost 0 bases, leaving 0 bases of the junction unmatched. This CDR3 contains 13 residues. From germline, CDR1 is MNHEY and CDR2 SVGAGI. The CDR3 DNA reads TGTGCCAGCAGTTACTCACAGGGGGATGGCTACACCTTC. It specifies CASSYSQGDGYTF.

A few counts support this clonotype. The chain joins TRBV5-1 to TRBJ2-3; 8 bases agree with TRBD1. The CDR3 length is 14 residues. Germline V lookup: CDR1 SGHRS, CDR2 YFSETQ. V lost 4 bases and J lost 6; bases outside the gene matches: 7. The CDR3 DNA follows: TGCGCCAGCAGCCCGACAGGGGCGCTGGATACGCAGTATTTT. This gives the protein CASSPTGALDTQYF.